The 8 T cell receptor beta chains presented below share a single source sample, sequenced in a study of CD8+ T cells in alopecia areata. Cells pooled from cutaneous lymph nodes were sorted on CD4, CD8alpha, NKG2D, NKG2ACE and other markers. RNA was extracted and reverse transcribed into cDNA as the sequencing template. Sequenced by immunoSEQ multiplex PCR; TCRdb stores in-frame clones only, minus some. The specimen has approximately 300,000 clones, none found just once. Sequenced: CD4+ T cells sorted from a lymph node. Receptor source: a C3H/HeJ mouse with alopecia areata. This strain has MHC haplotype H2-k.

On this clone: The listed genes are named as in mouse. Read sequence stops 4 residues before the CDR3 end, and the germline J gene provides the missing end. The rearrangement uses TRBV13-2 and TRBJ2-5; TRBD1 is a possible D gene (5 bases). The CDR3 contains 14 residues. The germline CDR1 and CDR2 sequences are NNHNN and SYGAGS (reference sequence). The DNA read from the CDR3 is TGTGCCAGCGGTGATGCGCACAGGAGGGAC. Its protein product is CASGDAHRRD. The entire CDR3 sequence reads CASGDAHRRDTQYF.

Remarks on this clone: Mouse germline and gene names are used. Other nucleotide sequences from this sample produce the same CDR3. The CDR3 here is CASSRTGPYEQYF. The sequenced CDR3 bases are TGTGCTAGCAGTAGAACAGGGCCCTAT. V gene TRBV17 combines with J gene TRBJ2-7; possible D gene TRBD1, 6 bases. The read ends 4 residues early relative to the CDR3; the germline J gene fills the gap. This CDR3 is 13 amino acids long. CDR1 is MNHDT, CDR2 YYDKIL, per germline. V was pared by 2 bases and J by 2 bases, with 7 bases between.

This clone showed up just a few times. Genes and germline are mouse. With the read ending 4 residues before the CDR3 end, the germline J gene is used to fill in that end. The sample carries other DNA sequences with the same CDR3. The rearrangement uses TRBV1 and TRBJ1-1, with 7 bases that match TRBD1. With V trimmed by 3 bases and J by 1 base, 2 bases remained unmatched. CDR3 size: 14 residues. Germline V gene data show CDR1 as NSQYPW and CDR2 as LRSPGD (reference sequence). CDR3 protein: CTCSARQGNTEVFF. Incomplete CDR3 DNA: TGCACCTGCAGTGCGCGACAGGGAAACACA.

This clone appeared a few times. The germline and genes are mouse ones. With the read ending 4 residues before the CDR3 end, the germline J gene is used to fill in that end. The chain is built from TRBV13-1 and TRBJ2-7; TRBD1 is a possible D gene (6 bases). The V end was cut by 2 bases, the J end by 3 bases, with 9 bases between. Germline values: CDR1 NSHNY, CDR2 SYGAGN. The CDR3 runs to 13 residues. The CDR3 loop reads CASSDRDIYEQYF. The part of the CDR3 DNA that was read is TGTGCCAGCAGTGACCGGGACATCTAT.

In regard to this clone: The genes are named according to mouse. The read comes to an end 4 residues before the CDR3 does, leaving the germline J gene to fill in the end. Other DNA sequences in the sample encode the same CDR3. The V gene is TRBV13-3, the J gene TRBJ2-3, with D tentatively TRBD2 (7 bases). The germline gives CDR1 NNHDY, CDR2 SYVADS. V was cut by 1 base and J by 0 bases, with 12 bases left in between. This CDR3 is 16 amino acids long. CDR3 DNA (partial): TGTGCCAGCAGTGATCCCCTGGGGGCTAGTGCAGAA. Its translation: CASSDPLGASAE. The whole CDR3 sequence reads CASSDPLGASAETLYF.

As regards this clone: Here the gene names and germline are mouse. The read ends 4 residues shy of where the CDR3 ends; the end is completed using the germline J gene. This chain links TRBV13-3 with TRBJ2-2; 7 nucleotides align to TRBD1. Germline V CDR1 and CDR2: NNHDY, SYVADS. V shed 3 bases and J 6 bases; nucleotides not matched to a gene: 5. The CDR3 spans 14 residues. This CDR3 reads CASSAGTDPGQLYF. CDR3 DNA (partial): TGTGCCAGCAGTGCCGGGACAGATCCCGGG.

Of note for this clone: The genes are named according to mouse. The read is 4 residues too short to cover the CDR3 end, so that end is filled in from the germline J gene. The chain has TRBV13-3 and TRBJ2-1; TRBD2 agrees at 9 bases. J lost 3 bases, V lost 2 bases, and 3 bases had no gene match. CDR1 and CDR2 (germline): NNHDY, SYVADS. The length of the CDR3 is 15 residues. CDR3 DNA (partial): TGTGCCAGCAGTGAGGAACTGGGGGGCTATGCT. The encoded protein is CASSEELGGYA. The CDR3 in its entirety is CASSEELGGYAEQFF.

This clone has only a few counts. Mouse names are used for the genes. The CDR3 loop is CASSDAGFNQDTQYF. CDR3 bases read: TGTGCCAGCAGTGATGCAGGTTTTAACCAAGAC. This chain connects TRBV13-1 to TRBJ2-5; no definite D call. The read terminates 4 residues before the CDR3 end, so the remaining end is supplied by the germline J gene. This CDR3 comprises 15 residues. V lost 0 bases, J lost 0 bases, and 8 bases lay in between. Germline CDR1 is NSHNY and CDR2 is SYGAGN.